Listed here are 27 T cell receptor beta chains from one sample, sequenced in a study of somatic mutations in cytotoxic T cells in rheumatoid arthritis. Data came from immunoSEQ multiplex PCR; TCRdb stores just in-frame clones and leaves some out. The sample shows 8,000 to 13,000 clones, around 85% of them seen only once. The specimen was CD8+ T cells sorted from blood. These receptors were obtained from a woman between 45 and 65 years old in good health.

DNA of the CDR3: TGCGCCAGCAGCCAAGATACGGCTAGCGGGGGGGCGTCGCAGTATTTT. Protein: CASSQDTASGGASQYF. This chain joins TRBV4-3 and TRBJ2-3; 12 bases fit TRBD2. Unmatched junction bases numbered 8, after V lost 0 bases and J lost 10 bases. The CDR3 totals 16 residues. In germline, CDR1 is LGHNA, CDR2 YSLEER.

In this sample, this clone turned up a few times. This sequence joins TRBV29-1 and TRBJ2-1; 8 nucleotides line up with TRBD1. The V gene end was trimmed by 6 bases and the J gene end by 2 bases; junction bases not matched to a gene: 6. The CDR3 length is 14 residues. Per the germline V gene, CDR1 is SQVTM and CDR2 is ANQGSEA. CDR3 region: CSVPGQGTYNEQFF. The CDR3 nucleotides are TGCAGCGTACCAGGACAGGGTACCTACAATGAGCAGTTCTTC.

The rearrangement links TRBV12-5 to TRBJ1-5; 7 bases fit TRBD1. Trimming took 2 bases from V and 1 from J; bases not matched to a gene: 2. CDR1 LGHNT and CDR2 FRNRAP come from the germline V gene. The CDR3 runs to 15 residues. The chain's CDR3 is CASGLLQGSNQPQHF. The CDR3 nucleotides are TGTGCTAGTGGTTTGTTACAGGGGAGCAATCAGCCCCAGCATTTT.

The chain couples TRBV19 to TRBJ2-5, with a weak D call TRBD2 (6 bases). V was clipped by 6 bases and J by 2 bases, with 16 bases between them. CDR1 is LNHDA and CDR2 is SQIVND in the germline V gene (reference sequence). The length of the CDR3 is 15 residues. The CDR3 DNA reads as TGTGCCAGTAGGATCCGGGACTCCGTACAAGAGACCCAGTACTTC. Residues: CASRIRDSVQETQYF. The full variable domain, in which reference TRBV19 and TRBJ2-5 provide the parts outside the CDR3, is DGGITQSPKYLFRKEGQNVTLSCEQNLNHDAMYWYRQDPGQGLRLIYYSQIVNDFQKGDIAEGYSVSREKKESFPLTVTSAQKNPTAFYLCASRIRDSVQETQYFGPGTRLLVL.

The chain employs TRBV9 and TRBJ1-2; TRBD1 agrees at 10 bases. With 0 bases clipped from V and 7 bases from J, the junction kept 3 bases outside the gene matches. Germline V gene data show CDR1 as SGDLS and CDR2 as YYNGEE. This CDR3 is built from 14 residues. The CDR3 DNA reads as TGTGCCAGCAGCGTAGAAGGGACAGGGGCTGGCTACACCTTC. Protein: CASSVEGTGAGYTF.

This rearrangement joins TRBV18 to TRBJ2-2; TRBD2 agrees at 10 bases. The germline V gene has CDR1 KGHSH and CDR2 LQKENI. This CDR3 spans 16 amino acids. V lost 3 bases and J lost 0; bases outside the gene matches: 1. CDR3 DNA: TGTGCCAGCTCACCCGGGACTAGCGCGAACACCGGGGAGCTGTTTTTT. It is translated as CASSPGTSANTGELFF.

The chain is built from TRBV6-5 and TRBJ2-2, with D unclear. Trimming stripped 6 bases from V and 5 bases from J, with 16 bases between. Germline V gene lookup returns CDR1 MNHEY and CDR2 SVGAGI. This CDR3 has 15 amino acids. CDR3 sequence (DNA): TGTGCCAGCAGCCTAGACCCGGAAAGGACCGGGGAGCTGTTTTTT. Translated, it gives CASSLDPERTGELFF.

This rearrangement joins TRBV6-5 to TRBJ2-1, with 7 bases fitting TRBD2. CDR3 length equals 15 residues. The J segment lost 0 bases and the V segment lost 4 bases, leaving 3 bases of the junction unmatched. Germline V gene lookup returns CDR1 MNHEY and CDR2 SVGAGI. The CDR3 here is CASSLAGSSYNEQFF. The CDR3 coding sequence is TGTGCCAGCAGTTTAGCGGGCAGCTCCTACAATGAGCAGTTCTTC.

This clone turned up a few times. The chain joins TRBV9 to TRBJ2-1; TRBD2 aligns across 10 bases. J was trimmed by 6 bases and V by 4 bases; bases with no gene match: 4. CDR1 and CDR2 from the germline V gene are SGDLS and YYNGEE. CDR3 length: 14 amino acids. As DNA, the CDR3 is TGTGCCAGCAGCATAACTAGCGGGGCCAATGAGCAGTTCTTC. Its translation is CASSITSGANEQFF. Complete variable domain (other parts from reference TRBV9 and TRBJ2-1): DSGVTQTPKHLITATGQRVTLRCSPRSGDLSVYWYQQSLDQGLQFLIQYYNGEERAKGNILERFSAQQFPDLHSELNLSSLELGDSALYFCASSITSGANEQFFGPGTRLTVL.

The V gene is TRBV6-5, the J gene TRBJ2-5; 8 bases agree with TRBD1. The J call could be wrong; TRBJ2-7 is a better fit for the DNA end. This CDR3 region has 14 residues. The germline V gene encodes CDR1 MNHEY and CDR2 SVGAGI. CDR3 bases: TGTGCCAGCAGCTCGGGACAGGTCAACTACGAGCAGTACTTC. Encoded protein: CASSSGQVNYEQYF.

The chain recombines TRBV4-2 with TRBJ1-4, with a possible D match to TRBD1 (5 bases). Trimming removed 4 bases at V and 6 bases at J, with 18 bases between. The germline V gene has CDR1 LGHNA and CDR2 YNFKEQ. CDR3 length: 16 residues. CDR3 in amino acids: CASSPSKEGPYEKLFF. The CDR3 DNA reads TGTGCCAGCAGCCCATCGAAGGAGGGGCCTTATGAAAAACTGTTTTTT.

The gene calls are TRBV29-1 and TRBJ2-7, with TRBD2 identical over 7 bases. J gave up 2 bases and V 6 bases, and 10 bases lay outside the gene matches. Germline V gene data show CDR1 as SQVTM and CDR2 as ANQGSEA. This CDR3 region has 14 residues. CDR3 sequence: CSVGGERGTYEQYF. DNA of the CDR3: TGCAGCGTGGGGGGGGAAAGGGGCACCTACGAGCAGTACTTC.

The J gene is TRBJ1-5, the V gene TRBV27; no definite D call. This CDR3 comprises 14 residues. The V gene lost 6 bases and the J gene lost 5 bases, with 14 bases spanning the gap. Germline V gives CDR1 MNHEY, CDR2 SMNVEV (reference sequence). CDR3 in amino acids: CASSPEGGYQPQHF. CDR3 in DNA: TGTGCCAGCAGCCCGGAGGGCGGGTATCAGCCCCAGCATTTT.

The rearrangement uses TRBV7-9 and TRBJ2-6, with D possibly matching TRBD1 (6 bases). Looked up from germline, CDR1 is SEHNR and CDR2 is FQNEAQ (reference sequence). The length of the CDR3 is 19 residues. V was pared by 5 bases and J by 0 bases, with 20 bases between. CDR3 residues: CASSPTTGPFTSGANVLTF. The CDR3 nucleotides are TGTGCCAGCAGCCCCACGACAGGACCGTTCACCTCTGGGGCCAACGTCCTGACTTTC.

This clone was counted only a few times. CDR3 residues: CASSARGVSYEQYF. The DNA for the CDR3 is TGTGCCAGCAGTGCACGGGGGGTCTCCTACGAGCAGTACTTC. The J gene is TRBJ2-7, the V gene TRBV6-1, with 7 nucleotides matching TRBD2. From germline, CDR1 is MNHNS and CDR2 SASEGT. V dropped 4 bases and J dropped 0; count of bases not matched to a gene: 3. This CDR3 has 14 amino acids.

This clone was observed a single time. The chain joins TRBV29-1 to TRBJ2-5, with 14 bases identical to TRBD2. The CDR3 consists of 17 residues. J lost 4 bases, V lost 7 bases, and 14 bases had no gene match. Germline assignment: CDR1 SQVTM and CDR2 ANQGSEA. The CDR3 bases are TGCAGCGCTTCCACCGGACTAGCGGGGGGCAGGGGAGAGACCCAGTACTTC. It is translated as CSASTGLAGGRGETQYF.

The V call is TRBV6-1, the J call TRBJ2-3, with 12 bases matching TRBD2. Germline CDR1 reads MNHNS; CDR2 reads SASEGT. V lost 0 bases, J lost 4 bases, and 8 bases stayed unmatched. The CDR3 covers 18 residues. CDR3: CASSEASSGGAGSDTQYF. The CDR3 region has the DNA TGTGCCAGCAGTGAAGCTTCTAGCGGGGGGGCTGGGTCAGATACGCAGTATTTT.

The CDR3 loop is CASSEGRGMGQPQHF. The CDR3 DNA is TGTGCCAGCAGTGAAGGAAGGGGGATGGGTCAGCCCCAGCATTTT. The chain carries TRBV6-1 and TRBJ1-5; possible D gene TRBD1, 6 bases. Trimming pared 1 base from V and 6 bases from J, leaving 13 bases between. CDR3 length: 15 amino acids. Germline V gives CDR1 MNHNS, CDR2 SASEGT.

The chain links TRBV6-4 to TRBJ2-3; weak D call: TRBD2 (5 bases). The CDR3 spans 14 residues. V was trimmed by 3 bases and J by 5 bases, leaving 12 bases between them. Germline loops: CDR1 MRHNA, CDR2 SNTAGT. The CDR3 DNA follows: TGTGCCAGCAGTGAGAAGCCCGAGGGAGATACGCAGTATTTT. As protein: CASSEKPEGDTQYF.

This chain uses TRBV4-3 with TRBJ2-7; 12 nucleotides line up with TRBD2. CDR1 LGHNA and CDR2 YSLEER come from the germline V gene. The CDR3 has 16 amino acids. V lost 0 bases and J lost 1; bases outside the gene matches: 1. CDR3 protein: CASSQDGLAGSYEQYF. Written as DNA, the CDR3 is TGCGCCAGCAGCCAAGATGGACTAGCGGGATCCTACGAGCAGTACTTC.

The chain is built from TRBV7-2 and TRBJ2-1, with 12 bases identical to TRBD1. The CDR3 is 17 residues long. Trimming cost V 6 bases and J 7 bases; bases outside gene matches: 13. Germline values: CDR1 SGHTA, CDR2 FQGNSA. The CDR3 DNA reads TGTGCCAGCAGTTCCTTGGGCCGGGACAGGGGGCGGAATGAGCAGTTCTTC. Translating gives CASSSLGRDRGRNEQFF.

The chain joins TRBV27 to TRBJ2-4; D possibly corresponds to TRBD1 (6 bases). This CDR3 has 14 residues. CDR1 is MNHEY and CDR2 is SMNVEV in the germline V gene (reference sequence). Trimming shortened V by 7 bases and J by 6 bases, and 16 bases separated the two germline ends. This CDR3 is CASKAGGRLNIQYF. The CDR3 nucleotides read TGTGCCAGCAAGGCTGGGGGCAGGCTAAACATTCAGTACTTC.

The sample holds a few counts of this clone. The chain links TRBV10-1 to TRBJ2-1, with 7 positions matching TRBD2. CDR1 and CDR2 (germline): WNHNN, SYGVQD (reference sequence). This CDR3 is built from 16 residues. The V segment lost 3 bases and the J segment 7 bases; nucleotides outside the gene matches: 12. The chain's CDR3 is CASSELISGGRNEQFF. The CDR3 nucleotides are TGCGCCAGCAGTGAATTAATATCGGGGGGAAGAAATGAGCAGTTCTTC.

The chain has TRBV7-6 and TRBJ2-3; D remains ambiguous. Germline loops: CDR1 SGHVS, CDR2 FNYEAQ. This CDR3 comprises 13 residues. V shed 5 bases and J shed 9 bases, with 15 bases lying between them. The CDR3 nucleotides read TGTGCCAGCAGCCCTACTGATCGGAGAACGCAGTATTTT. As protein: CASSPTDRRTQYF.

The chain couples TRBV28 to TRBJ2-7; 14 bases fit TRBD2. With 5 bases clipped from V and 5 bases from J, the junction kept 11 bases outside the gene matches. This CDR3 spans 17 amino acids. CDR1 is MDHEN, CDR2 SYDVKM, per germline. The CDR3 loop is CASSIRTSGRMGHEQYF. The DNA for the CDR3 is TGTGCCAGCAGTATTAGGACTAGCGGGAGGATGGGCCACGAGCAGTACTTC.

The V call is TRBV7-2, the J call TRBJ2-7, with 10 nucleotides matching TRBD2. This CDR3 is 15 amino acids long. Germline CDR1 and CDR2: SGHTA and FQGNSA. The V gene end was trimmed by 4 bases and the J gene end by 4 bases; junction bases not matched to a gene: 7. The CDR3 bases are TGTGCCAGCAGCTATGGACTAGCGGAAATTTACGAGCAGTACTTC. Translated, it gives CASSYGLAEIYEQYF.

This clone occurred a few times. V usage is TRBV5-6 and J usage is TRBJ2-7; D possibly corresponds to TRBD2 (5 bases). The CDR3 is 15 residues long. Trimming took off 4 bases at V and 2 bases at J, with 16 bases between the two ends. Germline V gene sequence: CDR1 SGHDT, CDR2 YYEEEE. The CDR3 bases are TGTGCCAGCAGCCCCGGCGGAGACTATCCCTACGAGCAGTACTTC. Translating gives CASSPGGDYPYEQYF. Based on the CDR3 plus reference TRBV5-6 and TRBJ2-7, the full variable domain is DAGVTQSPTHLIKTRGQQVTLRCSPKSGHDTVSWYQQALGQGPQFIFQYYEEEERQRGNFPDRFSGHQFPNYSSELNVNALLLGDSALYLCASSPGGDYPYEQYFGPGTRLTVT.